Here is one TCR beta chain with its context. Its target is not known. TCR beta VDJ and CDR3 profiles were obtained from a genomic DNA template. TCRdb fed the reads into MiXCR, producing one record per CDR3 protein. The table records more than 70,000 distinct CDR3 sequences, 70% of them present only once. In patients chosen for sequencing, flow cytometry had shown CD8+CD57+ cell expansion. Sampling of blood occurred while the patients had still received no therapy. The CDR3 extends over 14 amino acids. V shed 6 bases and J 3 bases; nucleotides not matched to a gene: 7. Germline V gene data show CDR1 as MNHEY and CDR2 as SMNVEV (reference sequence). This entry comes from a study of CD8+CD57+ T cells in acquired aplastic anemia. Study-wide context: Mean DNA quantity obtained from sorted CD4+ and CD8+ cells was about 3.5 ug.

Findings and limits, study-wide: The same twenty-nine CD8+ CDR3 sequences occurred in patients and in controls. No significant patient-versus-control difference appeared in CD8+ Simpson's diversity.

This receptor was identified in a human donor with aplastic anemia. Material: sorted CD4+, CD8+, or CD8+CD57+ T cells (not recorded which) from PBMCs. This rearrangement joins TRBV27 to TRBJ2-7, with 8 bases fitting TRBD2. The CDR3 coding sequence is TGTGCCAGCAGGTTAGCGGGAAACTACTACGAGCAGTACTTC. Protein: CASRLAGNYYEQYF.